This TCR beta chain comes out of a study of blood T cell repertoires in COVID-19. Study background: Samples representing acute and convalescent COVID-19 were sourced from the United States, Italy and Spain. The cDNA or gDNA used as material had been derived from T cells, B-cell-depleted T cells, or PBMCs.

This clone was detected only once. Germline V lookup: CDR1 SNHLY, CDR2 FYNNEI. V was clipped by 8 bases and J by 1 base, with 8 bases between them. The CDR3 has 12 residues. In the original workflow: How many nucleated cells were present was estimated from reference gene primer amplification. Using immunoSEQ multiplex PCR, the repertoire was profiled, and TCRdb retains in-frame clones only, with some absent. The V and J calls and the clone size are those of that table, but D and trimming were determined from the DNA. The table shows more than 80,000 clones, with 88% occurring only once. The gene calls are TRBV2 and TRBJ1-2; no clear D. This receptor was obtained from a man at least 80 years old with acute or convalescent COVID-19. Input material: peripheral blood. CDR3 sequence: CASGGVNYGYTF. CDR3 sequence (DNA): TGTGCCAGCGGTGGAGTTAACTATGGCTACACCTTC.